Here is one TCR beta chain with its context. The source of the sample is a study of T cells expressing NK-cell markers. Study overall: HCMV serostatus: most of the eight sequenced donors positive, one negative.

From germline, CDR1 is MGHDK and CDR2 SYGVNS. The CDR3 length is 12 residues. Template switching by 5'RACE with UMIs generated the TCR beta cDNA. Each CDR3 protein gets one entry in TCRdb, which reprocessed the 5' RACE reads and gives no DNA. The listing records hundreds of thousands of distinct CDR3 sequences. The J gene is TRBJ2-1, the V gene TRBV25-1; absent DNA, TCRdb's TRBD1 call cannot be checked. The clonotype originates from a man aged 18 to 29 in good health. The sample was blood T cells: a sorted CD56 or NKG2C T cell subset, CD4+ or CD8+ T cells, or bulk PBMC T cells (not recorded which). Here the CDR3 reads CASSESGTLQFF.